These T cell receptor beta chains were read from a single sample in a study of blood T cell repertoires in COVID-19. Clones were sequenced by immunoSEQ multiplex PCR, and TCRdb holds only the in-frame ones, with some missing. The repertoire includes about 220,000 clones, 70% to 85% of them detected once, and approximately 1.3% sits in the top ten. What was sequenced was PBMCs or T cells enriched from blood (not recorded which). All receptors derive from a woman between 40 and 50 years old with acute COVID-19. Both conserved end residues are trimmed from each CDR3. Only part of the rows carry a size: once, few, many, or a class if the clone is expanded.

clone size	V gene	CDR3 length	J gene	CDR3 protein
few	TRBV4-3	12	TRBJ1-1	ASSQGQSITEAF
NA	TRBV5-6	14	TRBJ2-2	ASSRDRRTNTGELF
NA	TRBV11-1	9	TRBJ2-1	ASTNTGPQF
NA	TRBV30	12	TRBJ1-4	AWSVGGTQKKLF
once	TRBV5-1	11	TRBJ1-1	ASSSGLGTEAF
NA	TRBV2	13	TRBJ1-1	ASSTTGAPATEAF
once	TRBV28	12	TRBJ1-6	ASSPDRDNSPLH
NA	TRBV7-8	12	TRBJ2-5	ASSSRDSQETQY
many	TRBV28	18	TRBJ2-2	ASSSSTTGTIMRSTGELF
NA	TRBV6-5	11	TRBJ2-7	ASRTGTSGEQY
NA	TRBV2	12	TRBJ2-1	ASRQGRSYNEQF
NA	TRBV13	14	TRBJ1-1	ASSLRLHGSATEAF
NA	TRBV7-2	13	TRBJ1-2	ASSTHQGRGYGYT
NA	TRBV2	12	TRBJ2-2	ASKASENTGELF
NA	TRBV24-1	21	TRBJ2-2	ATSDFWFHRQVGCGRVTGELF
NA	TRBV7-6	15	TRBJ2-2	ASSLNGQGAGTGELF
NA	TRBV2	12	TRBJ1-2	ASSASRGSIGYT
NA	TRBV9	12	TRBJ2-2	ASSRTSGTGELF
NA	TRBV24-1	16	TRBJ2-1	ATSDPRASPLMGNEQF
few	TRBV5-4	12	TRBJ2-5	ASSSRGRGETQY
NA	TRBV28	9	TRBJ1-5	ASSQNQPQH
few	TRBV7-3	14	TRBJ1-6	ASSLMARGYGSPLH
NA	TRBV6-5	13	TRBJ2-1	ASSLAGVTHNEQF
NA	TRBV4-2	12	TRBJ1-2	ASSQDTGVDGYT
many	TRBV30	11	TRBJ1-1	AWATGGADEAF
NA	TRBV18	12	TRBJ2-5	ASSHTGRDETQY
NA	TRBV7-8	10	TRBJ1-1	ASSFRQGEAF
NA	TRBV10-1	12	TRBJ1-1	ASSQSPEDTEAF
NA	TRBV7-2	14	TRBJ1-3	ASSLAQGSSGNTIY
NA	TRBV29-1	10	TRBJ2-1	SVRGDYNEQF
NA	TRBV7-9	12	TRBJ1-2	ASSLAGPPYGYT
NA	TRBV28	12	TRBJ1-5	ASSLEAGAQPQH
NA	TRBV27	14	TRBJ1-1	ASHNLDRGPGAEAF
NA	TRBV18	10	TRBJ2-1	ASADLHNEQF
NA	TRBV9	15	TRBJ1-2	ASSVDGGASSNYGYT
once	TRBV6-5	10	TRBJ1-1	ASSLQGESAF
NA	TRBV2	12	TRBJ2-2	ARGTSGNTGELF
NA	TRBV12-3/TRBV12-4	9	TRBJ1-5	ASSFGQPQH
NA	TRBV7-9	13	TRBJ2-5	ASSLSASGGETQY
NA	TRBV19	14	TRBJ2-7	ASSIGGGASTYEQY
NA	TRBV28	13	TRBJ1-4	ASSLATGSNEKLF
NA	TRBV5-1	12	TRBJ2-3	ASSLRTEQDTQY
NA	TRBV7-8	15	TRBJ1-3	ASSLGRRGEAGNTIY
once	TRBV5-1	12	TRBJ2-5	ASSFRTGQETQY
NA	TRBV19	12	TRBJ1-2	ASSHGGSGYGYT
NA	TRBV18	12	TRBJ2-7	ASSPPAGPYEQY
once	TRBV7-2	13	TRBJ2-7	ASSDGTPPSYEQY
NA	TRBV7-2	12	TRBJ1-5	ASSPQGAYQPQH
NA	TRBV27	12	TRBJ1-1	ASSFRGGGTEAF
few	TRBV4-1	12	TRBJ2-2	ASRNRGEGGELF
NA	TRBV18	15	TRBJ1-1	ASSPTGRPIMNTEAF
NA	TRBV28	11	TRBJ2-3	ASSPPQGDTQY
NA	TRBV7-9	12	TRBJ1-3	ASSFRTGDNTIY